The next 13 T cell receptor beta chains were all read from a single sample in a study of cytomegalovirus exposure and HLA in healthy donors (dated by TCRdb to the late 2010s). The method behind the library was the immunoSEQ multiplex PCR assay. For the multiplex PCR, a mixture combining 60 forward primers for TCR Vbeta segments and 13 reverse primers for TCR Jbeta segments was used. As stored in TCRdb, this immuneACCESS dataset retains in-frame rearrangements with V and J assigned. A fraction of the clones does not appear; measured against another copy, unresolved V genes explain less than half of the discrepancy, and the remainder lacks a known reason. The sample table holds some 160,000 clones, of which roughly 84% were seen once. The top ten hold about 6% of the sample. The sample was PBMCs. All receptors come from a man in his forties or fifties in good health and CMV-seropositive.

The chain links TRBV5-4 to TRBJ2-2, with a tentative D call TRBD2 (6 bases). The V gene lost 9 bases and the J gene lost 10 bases, with 22 bases spanning the gap. CDR1 and CDR2 (germline): SGHNT, YYREEE (reference sequence). The CDR3 totals 14 residues. This CDR3 is CATTLRRDSSELFF. In DNA form, the CDR3 reads TGTGCCACCACCTTAAGGCGGGACTCGTCGGAGCTGTTTTTT.

The rearrangement joins TRBV9 to TRBJ2-3; tentative D call: TRBD2 (6 bases). The CDR3 spans 15 residues. V gave up 0 bases and J gave up 1 base, with 9 bases separating them. Germline lookup yields CDR1 SGDLS and CDR2 YYNGEE. CDR3 nucleotide sequence: TGTGCCAGCAGCGTAGGACTAGTCGGCACAGATACGCAGTATTTT. Residues: CASSVGLVGTDTQYF.

This clone was counted once. The chain carries TRBV11-3 and TRBJ1-5, with TRBD1 as a possible D gene (6 bases). Per the germline V gene, CDR1 is SGHNT and CDR2 is YENEEA. The CDR3 is made up of 14 amino acids. V lost 3 bases and J 2 bases, leaving 8 bases between the germline ends. The CDR3 DNA reads TGTGCCAGCAGCTTGAACAGGGGCAATCAGCCCCAGCATTTT. Amino acid sequence: CASSLNRGNQPQHF.

J is TRBJ1-4 and V is TRBV18; D remains unclear. V lost 2 bases and J 8 bases, leaving 9 bases between the germline ends. The CDR3 sequence is 13 residues long. Germline-derived CDR1 and CDR2 are KGHSH and LQKENI. The CDR3 DNA follows: TGTGCCAGCTCACCAGAGGAGGGCGAAAAACTGTTTTTT. It codes for CASSPEEGEKLFF.

This sequence joins TRBV27 and TRBJ1-5, with D maybe TRBD1 (5 bases). The CDR3 loop spans 15 amino acids. Germline assignment: CDR1 MNHEY and CDR2 SMNVEV (reference sequence). The V end lost 6 bases, the J end lost 0 bases, and 12 bases lay between the germline ends. CDR3 protein: CASSPGPYSNQPQHF. The CDR3 DNA reads TGTGCCAGCAGCCCAGGGCCGTATAGCAATCAGCCCCAGCATTTT.

The chain is built from TRBV5-6 and TRBJ1-5; 8 bases are a match to TRBD1. Germline CDR1 SGHDT, CDR2 YYEEEE. CDR3 length: 15 residues. The ends lost 4 bases at V and 6 bases at J; junction bases unmatched: 9. CDR3 coding DNA: TGTGCCAGCAGCCAGCGGACAGGGAATGCTCAGCCCCAGCATTTT. This codes for CASSQRTGNAQPQHF.

The chain carries TRBV25-1 and TRBJ1-2, with TRBD1 as a possible D gene (5 bases). V was trimmed by 4 bases and J by 10 bases, leaving 16 bases between them. The germline V gene encodes CDR1 MGHDK and CDR2 SYGVNS. The CDR3 has 13 residues. CDR3 nucleotides: TGTGCCAGCAGTGTTCATGTGGGGCAGGACTACACCTTC. This gives the protein CASSVHVGQDYTF.

The chain joins TRBV29-1 to TRBJ1-2, with D perhaps TRBD1 (6 bases). The V gene lost 8 bases and the J gene lost 8 bases, with 18 bases spanning the gap. Per germline, CDR1 SQVTM and CDR2 ANQGSEA. This CDR3 spans 12 amino acids. The chain's CDR3 is CSSTATGSGYTF. The CDR3 DNA follows: TGCAGCTCTACGGCCACAGGGAGCGGCTACACCTTC.

The gene calls are TRBV11-1 and TRBJ2-3; 8 nucleotides match TRBD1. Per the germline V gene, CDR1 is SGHAT and CDR2 is FQDESV (reference sequence). CDR3 length: 19 amino acids. V dropped 0 bases and J dropped 2; count of bases not matched to a gene: 13. DNA of the CDR3: TGTGCCAGCAGCTTAGCGCTTGGGGCAGGGGGCGAAGTCACAGATACGCAGTATTTT. Its translation: CASSLALGAGGEVTDTQYF.

The rearrangement uses TRBV7-3 and TRBJ2-2; TRBD1 is a possible D gene (5 bases). Trimming took 1 base from V and 6 from J, leaving 12 bases between them. CDR3 length: 15 residues. From germline, CDR1 is SGHTA and CDR2 FQGTGA. The CDR3 nucleotides are TGTGCCAGCAGCTTAAAGCAGGGTGGCTCCGGGGAGCTGTTTTTT. Translation: CASSLKQGGSGELFF.

This clone was seen once. This chain joins TRBV7-9 and TRBJ2-7, with D possibly matching TRBD1 (5 bases). This CDR3 has 16 residues. With 2 bases removed from V and 2 bases from J, the gap between germline ends came to 16 bases. Germline-derived CDR1 and CDR2 are SEHNR and FQNEAQ (reference sequence). CDR3 coding DNA: TGTGCCAGCAGCTTATTTCGTGGTCAGGGAACCTACGAGCAGTACTTC. Residues: CASSLFRGQGTYEQYF.

The V call is TRBV7-9, the J call TRBJ1-3; weak D call: TRBD1 (6 bases). Germline CDR1 and CDR2: SEHNR and FQNEAQ (reference sequence). V shed 8 bases and J shed 4 bases, with 15 bases lying between them. There are 14 residues in the CDR3. This CDR3 is CASALQGRGNTIYF. The CDR3 bases are TGTGCCAGCGCCTTACAGGGACGGGGAAACACCATATATTTT.

In this sample, this clone turned up once. V gene TRBV5-4 combines with J gene TRBJ2-3; 8 positions agree with TRBD2. Germline V lookup: CDR1 SGHNT, CDR2 YYREEE (reference sequence). CDR3 size: 17 residues. After removal of 0 bases from V and 2 bases from J, the junction contained 8 bases not matched to a gene. The CDR3 DNA is TGTGCCAGCAGCTTGGCCTCGGCGGGGGGCTACACAGATACGCAGTATTTT. It encodes CASSLASAGGYTDTQYF. Drawing the rest from reference TRBV5-4 and TRBJ2-3, the complete variable domain is ETGVTQSPTHLIKTRGQQVTLRCSSQSGHNTVSWYQQALGQGPQFIFQYYREEENGRGNFPPRFSGLQFPNYSSELNVNALELDDSALYLCASSLASAGGYTDTQYFGPGTRLTVL.